These T cell receptor beta chains were read from a single sample in a study of T-cell memory formation after mild COVID-19. MiXCR, applied by TCRdb to the 5' RACE reads, yields one record per CDR3 protein. The sample yields approximately 150,000 distinct CDR3 sequences, approximately 21% seen once. The material sequenced was PBMCs or a T cell subset sorted from them (not recorded which). Receptors were obtained from an adult woman who had mild COVID-19 (a few samples of this study predate the infection). Cell type and time point are not known. The CDR3 runs from the conserved cysteine through the conserved F or W. The D gene is left open where the match is weak. Clone size appears in some rows only: once, few, many, or a class for an expanded clone.

TRBJ1-6 TRBV19 TRBD1 few TGTGCCAGTTCGGACAGGGGATTGGGTCCCCTCCACTTT CASSDRGLGPLHF
TRBJ2-2 TRBV7-2 NA few TGTGCCAGCAGCTCGCCCCACACCGGGGAGCTGTTTTTT CASSSPHTGELFF
TRBJ2-5 TRBV5-1 TRBD1 few TGCGCCAGCAGCGGAACAGGGGTAGGGGAGACCCAGTACTTC CASSGTGVGETQYF
TRBJ2-5 TRBV7-2 NA NA TGTGCCAGCAGCTTAGTGGCGGGGCCAGAGACCCAGTACTTC CASSLVAGPETQYF
TRBJ1-4 TRBV7-9 NA NA TGTGCCAGCAGCTTAGAAGGGACGACAGAGGGGAAACTGTTTTTT CASSLEGTTEGKLFF
TRBJ1-1 TRBV24-1 TRBD1 NA TGTGCCACCAGTGAACAGGGGAGGGCTTTCTTT CATSEQGRAFF
TRBJ2-1 TRBV6-5 NA many TGTGCCAGCAGTCCCGGATGGGGGCTTTACAATGAGCAGTTCTTC CASSPGWGLYNEQFF
TRBJ2-3 TRBV7-9 TRBD1 few TGTGCCAGCAGCCCCCGGGACAGACACACAGATACGCAGTATTTT CASSPRDRHTDTQYF
TRBJ1-3 TRBV4-1 NA few TGCGCCAGCAGCCGCCCGCCACCTCGGGCCGATCGCCCTACTGGAAACACCATATATTTT CASSRPPPRADRPTGNTIYF
TRBJ1-2 TRBV6-5 NA NA TGTGCCAGCAGTTACGATAGGGGCAACTATGGCTACACCTTC CASSYDRGNYGYTF
TRBJ1-1 TRBV29-1 NA NA TGCAGTGCGATAAGGGCCCACACTGAAGCTTTCTTT CSAIRAHTEAFF
TRBJ1-3 TRBV12-3/TRBV12-4 NA NA TGTGCCAGCAGCCCAGGGAGCTCTGGAAACACCATATATTTT CASSPGSSGNTIYF
TRBJ2-2 TRBV9 TRBD1 NA TGTGCCAGCAGGTGGGGACAGGGACCCACCGGGGAGCTGTTTTTT CASRWGQGPTGELFF
TRBJ2-1 TRBV18 NA NA TGTGCCAGCTCACCACCGGAATATGGCCCACCTTTTACCTACAATGAGCAGTTCTTC CASSPPEYGPPFTYNEQFF
TRBJ2-1 TRBV19 TRBD2 few TGTGCCAGTACAGCGGGAGTAGGACAGTTCTTC CASTAGVGQFF
TRBJ2-1 TRBV28 NA NA TGTGCCAGCAGTTTATTAATCCTGCGGAGAGGGTCCTACAATGAGCAGTTCTTC CASSLLILRRGSYNEQFF
TRBJ2-7 TRBV5-1 TRBD1 once TGCGCCAGCAGCTCAACAGGGGGATGGGGCCACGAGCAGTACTTC CASSSTGGWGHEQYF
TRBJ2-1 TRBV7-2 TRBD1 few TGTGCCAGCAGCTTAGTAGGACAGGGGGCCGGTGAGCAGTTCTTC CASSLVGQGAGEQFF
TRBJ2-3 TRBV7-2 NA few TGTGCCAGCAGCCCGTCTGGAGAGAGCACAGATACGCAGTATTTT CASSPSGESTDTQYF
TRBJ1-4 TRBV11-1 TRBD1 NA TGTGCCAGCAGCCCGGGGACAGGGAAGAAACTGTTTTTT CASSPGTGKKLFF
TRBJ1-5 TRBV20-1 NA NA TGCAGTGTGAACTCCTACCAGCATCGCGGGGCCCAGGCCTTT CSVNSYQHRGAQAF
TRBJ1-2 TRBV5-1 NA few TGCGCCAGCAGCTCCACCCTGGGCAGGGCGATGGGCTATGGCTACACCTTC CASSSTLGRAMGYGYTF
TRBJ1-4 TRBV4-2 NA NA TGTGCCAGCAGCCAAGATCTAGGAGAAAAACTGTTTTTT CASSQDLGEKLFF
TRBJ2-3 TRBV7-3 TRBD2 many TGTGCCAGCAGCTTGGGACTAGCGGGAGGCCTTTTCACAGATACGCAGTATTTT CASSLGLAGGLFTDTQYF
TRBJ2-3 TRBV11-2 TRBD1 NA TGTGCCAGCAGCTGGAAGACAGGGAACACAGATACGCAGTATTTT CASSWKTGNTDTQYF
TRBJ1-2 TRBV29-1 NA few TGCAGCGTTCTCCCCTCGGGGGACTATGGCTACACCTTC CSVLPSGDYGYTF
TRBJ1-1 TRBV5-6 NA NA TGTGCCAGCAGCTCCCCAGGGGCTAGTATAGCTTTCTTT CASSSPGASIAFF
TRBJ2-1 TRBV5-1 NA NA TGCGCCAGCAGCCCAAAGAGCTCCTACAATGAGCAGTTCTTC CASSPKSSYNEQFF